These 11 T cell receptor beta chains originate from one sample sequenced in a study of T-cell memory formation after mild COVID-19. TCRdb reanalysed the 5' RACE reads using MiXCR and keeps one entry per CDR3 protein. The sample has approximately 580,000 distinct CDR3 sequences, just over 20% seen once; the top ten hold under 15%. The sample taken for sequencing was PBMCs or a T cell subset sorted from them (not recorded which). These receptors all come from an adult woman who had mild COVID-19 (a few samples of this study predate the infection). Cell type and time point are not known.

J is TRBJ2-1 and V is TRBV29-1, with 8 bases lining up with TRBD2. Unmatched junction bases numbered 8, after V lost 0 bases and J lost 7 bases. The CDR3 totals 15 residues. CDR1 SQVTM and CDR2 ANQGSEA come from the germline V gene. The CDR3 nucleotides are TGCAGCGTTGAAGATGCAAGCGGGAGTGCAAATGAGCAGTTCTTC. Protein product: CSVEDASGSANEQFF.

This clonotype was seen at least ten times. CDR3 residues: CASSSRGGGGSYNEQFF. CDR3 sequence (DNA): TGTGCCAGCAGCTCCCGGGGTGGCGGGGGCTCCTACAATGAGCAGTTCTTC. The chain carries TRBV11-2 and TRBJ2-1, with 7 bases identical to TRBD2. Unmatched junction bases numbered 9, after V lost 4 bases and J lost 0 bases. Germline lookup yields CDR1 SGHAT and CDR2 FQNNGV. The CDR3 has 17 residues.

This clonotype was seen a few times. The chain has TRBV7-9 and TRBJ2-5; D not certain. This CDR3 has 13 residues. The V gene's germline CDR1 is SEHNR and CDR2 FQNEAQ (reference sequence). The V gene lost 5 bases and the J gene lost 5 bases, with 12 bases spanning the gap. CDR3 DNA: TGTGCCAGCAGCCCCTTGATCTTCGAGACCCAGTACTTC. Encoded protein: CASSPLIFETQYF. Full variable domain (missing parts from reference TRBV7-9 and TRBJ2-5): DTGVSQNPRHKITKRGQNVTFRCDPISEHNRLYWYRQTLGQGPEFLTYFQNEAQLEKSRLLSDRFSAERPKGSFSTLEIQRTEQGDSAMYLCASSPLIFETQYFGPGTRLLVL.

This clonotype was observed a few times. V usage is TRBV7-2 and J usage is TRBJ2-5; D may be TRBD2 (5 bases). V lost 2 bases and J lost 2, with 12 bases in between. The CDR3 has 15 residues. The germline CDR1 and CDR2 sequences are SGHTA and FQGNSA. DNA for the CDR3: TGTGCCAGCAGCTTATTTATGGGAGAACAAGAGACCCAGTACTTC. As protein: CASSLFMGEQETQYF.

V and J are TRBV5-1 and TRBJ2-2; D ambiguous. The CDR3 has 15 amino acids. CDR1 and CDR2 (germline): SGHRS, YFSETQ. V lost 1 base to trimming and J lost 10 bases, with 17 bases between them. CDR3 amino acids: CASSLLEARSVELFF. CDR3 coding DNA: TGCGCCAGCAGCTTGTTAGAGGCAAGGTCCGTGGAGCTGTTTTTT. Variable domain in full (rest from reference TRBV5-1 and TRBJ2-2): KAGVTQTPRYLIKTRGQQVTLSCSPISGHRSVSWYQQTPGQGLQFLFEYFSETQRNKGNFPGRFSGRQFSNSRSEMNVSTLELGDSALYLCASSLLEARSVELFFGEGSRLTVL.

Only a few counts were recorded for this clonotype. The chain uses TRBV5-1 and TRBJ1-1; 8 nucleotides align to TRBD1. The CDR3 consists of 14 residues. CDR1 is SGHRS and CDR2 is YFSETQ in the germline V gene. The J segment lost 5 bases and the V segment lost 1 base, leaving 4 bases of the junction unmatched. The CDR3 DNA reads TGCGCCAGCAGCTTGACAGGGGGAAAAACTGAAGCTTTCTTT. It is translated as CASSLTGGKTEAFF.

This clonotype was found a few times. This sequence joins TRBV7-6 and TRBJ2-7; a possible D gene is TRBD1 (6 bases). Germline V gene lookup returns CDR1 SGHVS and CDR2 FNYEAQ. CDR3 length: 15 residues. Deletions cut 1 base from V and 4 bases from J, with 14 bases between. The CDR3 DNA reads as TGTGCCAGCAGCTTAGAAACAGGACAGTATTACGAGCAGTACTTC. Protein product: CASSLETGQYYEQYF. Looking up the rest from reference TRBV7-6 and TRBJ2-7 gives the full variable domain: GAGVSQSPRYKVTKRGQDVALRCDPISGHVSLYWYRQALGQGPEFLTYFNYEAQQDKSGLPNDRFSAERPEGSISTLTIQRTEQRDSAMYRCASSLETGQYYEQYFGPGTRLTVT.

This clonotype has only a few counts. The chain carries TRBV20-1 and TRBJ2-3, with 7 nucleotides matching TRBD1. The V segment lost 4 bases and the J segment 0 bases; nucleotides outside the gene matches: 7. The V gene's germline CDR1 is DFQATT and CDR2 SNEGSKA (reference sequence). The CDR3 has 15 amino acids. CDR3 residues: CSATKTGTSTDTQYF. For the CDR3, the DNA is TGCAGTGCTACTAAGACAGGGACCAGCACAGATACGCAGTATTTT.

The chain's CDR3 is CASSLVAGADEQYF. The CDR3 nucleotides read TGTGCCAGCAGCTTAGTGGCGGGAGCGGACGAGCAGTACTTC. V is TRBV7-9 and J is TRBJ2-7; 7 bases are shared with TRBD2. The V and J ends lost 1 base and 5 bases, in that order; junction bases with no gene match: 5. The V gene's germline CDR1 is SEHNR and CDR2 FQNEAQ (reference sequence). The CDR3 runs 14 residues. Filled out from reference TRBV7-9 and TRBJ2-7, the complete variable domain reads DTGVSQNPRHKITKRGQNVTFRCDPISEHNRLYWYRQTLGQGPEFLTYFQNEAQLEKSRLLSDRFSAERPKGSFSTLEIQRTEQGDSAMYLCASSLVAGADEQYFGPGTRLTVT.

This clonotype was counted at least ten times. The rearrangement links TRBV7-2 to TRBJ1-2; tentatively, D is TRBD1 (5 bases). Deletions cut 5 bases from V and 8 bases from J, with 39 bases between. This CDR3 contains 21 residues. Per germline, CDR1 SGHTA and CDR2 FQGNSA. DNA of the CDR3: TGTGCCAGCAGCCCGAGATCCCACAGAAGCCCTTTGTGGGGGAAGACGTTAGGCTACACCTTC. This codes for CASSPRSHRSPLWGKTLGYTF.

This chain joins TRBV11-2 and TRBJ2-1; 8 nucleotides align to TRBD2. From germline, CDR1 is SGHAT and CDR2 FQNNGV. The CDR3 covers 13 residues. The V gene end was trimmed by 3 bases and the J gene end by 9 bases; junction bases not matched to a gene: 4. CDR3 residues: CASSFSGGAEQFF. CDR3 DNA: TGTGCCAGCAGCTTTTCGGGAGGGGCTGAGCAGTTCTTC.